One sample yielded the 2 T cell receptor beta chains listed below, sequenced in a study of shared clonotypes between healthy human individuals. This table comes from immunoSEQ multiplex PCR, and its TCRdb copy is limited to in-frame clones, with some not included. Found here are about 2 million clones, 95% of them singletons; the top ten hold more than 0.1%. Sequenced input: naive CD4+ T cells sorted from blood. As for subset: CD45RA+ positively selected. The receptors originated from a man aged 18 to 30 in good health.

V and J are TRBV30 and TRBJ2-5, with D possibly TRBD1 on 5 matching bases. The CDR3 runs to 13 residues. Trimming left V 3 bases short and J 1 base short, with 9 bases between. CDR1 GTSNPN and CDR2 SVGIG come from the germline V gene (reference sequence). The CDR3 DNA is TGTGCCTGGAGAATAAGGGGCCAAGAGACCCAGTACTTC. Translating it yields CAWRIRGQETQYF.

Concerning this clone itself: Other DNA variants within this sample encode the same CDR3. The genes are TRBV5-1 and TRBJ2-7; 7 bases fit TRBD1. There are 15 residues in the CDR3. Trimming took 0 bases from V and 0 from J; bases not matched to a gene: 3. The germline V gene encodes CDR1 SGHRS and CDR2 YFSETQ. CDR3 bases: TGCGCCAGCAGCTTGGTGGGACAGAGCTCCTACGAGCAGTACTTC. Its protein is CASSLVGQSSYEQYF.